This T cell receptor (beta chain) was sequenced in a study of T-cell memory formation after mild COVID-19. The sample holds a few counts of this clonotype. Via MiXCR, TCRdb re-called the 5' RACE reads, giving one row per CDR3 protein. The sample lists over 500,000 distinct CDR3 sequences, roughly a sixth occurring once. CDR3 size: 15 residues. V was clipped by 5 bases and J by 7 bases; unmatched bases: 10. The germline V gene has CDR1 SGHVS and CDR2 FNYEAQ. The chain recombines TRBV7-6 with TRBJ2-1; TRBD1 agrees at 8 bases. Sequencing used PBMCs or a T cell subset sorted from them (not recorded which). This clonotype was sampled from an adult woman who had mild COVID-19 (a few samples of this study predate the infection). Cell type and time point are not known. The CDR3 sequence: CASSRGRGLGNEQFF. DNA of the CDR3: TGTGCCAGCAGCCGGGGCAGGGGGCTAGGTAATGAGCAGTTCTTC.